This T cell receptor beta chain was documented in a study of T cell responses to AZD1222 COVID-19 vaccine. Points from the study as a whole: The study sampled repertoires only after the peak T cell response. CD4 TCRs associated with vaccination spanned spike, dominating at 160-218 and 743-854.

As for this clone: As yet, its antigen is unknown.

From germline, CDR1 is SEHNR and CDR2 FQNEAQ (reference sequence). Trimming stripped 0 bases from V and 2 bases from J, with 13 bases between. This CDR3 region has 16 residues. Measured with immunoSEQ multiplex PCR; TCRdb has only the in-frame clones, and not every one. The table lists over 150,000 clones, 85% to 95% of them singletons, with roughly 1.7% in the top ten. The input for sequencing was peripheral blood, taken 28 days after the second AZD1222 dose. This chain joins TRBV7-9 and TRBJ1-1; D unclear. The clonotype was recovered from an adult who received the AZD1222 COVID-19 vaccine. CDR3 sequence reads: CASSLARDLLNTEAFF. The CDR3 bases are TGTGCCAGCAGCTTAGCGAGAGACCTTCTTAACACTGAAGCTTTCTTT.